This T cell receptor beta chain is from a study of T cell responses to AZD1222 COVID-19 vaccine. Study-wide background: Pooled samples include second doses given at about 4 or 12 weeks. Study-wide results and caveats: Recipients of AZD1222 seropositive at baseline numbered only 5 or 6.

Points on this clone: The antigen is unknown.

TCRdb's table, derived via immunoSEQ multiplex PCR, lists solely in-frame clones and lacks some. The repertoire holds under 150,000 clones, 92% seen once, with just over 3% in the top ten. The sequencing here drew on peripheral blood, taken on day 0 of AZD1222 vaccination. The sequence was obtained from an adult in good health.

The CDR3: CASSLLRTGETQYF. The CDR3, as DNA: TGTGCCAGCAGCTTACTCCGGACGGGAGAGACCCAGTACTTC. The genes are TRBV7-9 and TRBJ2-5; no clear D. Germline V gene data show CDR1 as SEHNR and CDR2 as FQNEAQ (reference sequence). Deletions cut 2 bases from V and 4 bases from J, with 11 bases between. The CDR3 sequence is 14 residues long.